This T cell receptor (beta chain) was recovered during a study of T cell responses to AZD1222 COVID-19 vaccine. Assay used: immunoSEQ multiplex PCR; TCRdb lists only in-frame clones, some missing. The table includes about 160,000 clones, roughly nine tenths detected once. The germline gives CDR1 ENHRY, CDR2 SYGVKD. The ends were cut back, 0 bases at V and 8 bases at J, with 13 bases in the middle. This CDR3 is 14 amino acids long. The source was peripheral blood, collected on day 0 of AZD1222 vaccination. This chain connects TRBV10-3 to TRBJ1-2, with a weak D call TRBD1 (5 bases). This clonotype was obtained from an adult in good health. The CDR3 sequence is CAISESSGSKGYTF. The CDR3 DNA sequence: TGTGCCATCAGTGAGTCGTCAGGGTCTAAAGGCTACACCTTC.